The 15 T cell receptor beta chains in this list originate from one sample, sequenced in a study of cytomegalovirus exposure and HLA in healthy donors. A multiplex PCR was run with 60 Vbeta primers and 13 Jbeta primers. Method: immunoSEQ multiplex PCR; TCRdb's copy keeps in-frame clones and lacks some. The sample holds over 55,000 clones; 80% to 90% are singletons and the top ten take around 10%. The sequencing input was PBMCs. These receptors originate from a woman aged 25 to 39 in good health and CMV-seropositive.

The CDR3 DNA reads as TGTGCCAGCAGTGAGACTAGCGGGAGCCAGGACGAGCAGTTCTTC. Its protein is CASSETSGSQDEQFF. The gene calls are TRBV2 and TRBJ2-1; 12 bases are a match to TRBD2. V trimming: 3 bases; J trimming: 10 bases; junction bases outside the gene matches: 7. The CDR3 is made up of 15 amino acids. The germline gives CDR1 SNHLY, CDR2 FYNNEI.

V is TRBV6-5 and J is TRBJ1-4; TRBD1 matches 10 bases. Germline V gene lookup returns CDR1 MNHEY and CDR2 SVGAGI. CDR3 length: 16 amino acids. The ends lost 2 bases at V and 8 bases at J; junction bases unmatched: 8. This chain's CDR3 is CASSYTRGTGVEKLFF. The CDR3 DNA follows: TGTGCCAGCAGTTACACGCGCGGGACAGGGGTGGAAAAACTGTTTTTT.

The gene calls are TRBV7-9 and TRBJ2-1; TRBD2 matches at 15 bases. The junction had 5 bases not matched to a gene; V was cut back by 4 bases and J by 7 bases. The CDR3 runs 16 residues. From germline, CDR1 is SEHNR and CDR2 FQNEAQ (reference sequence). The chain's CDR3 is CASSSPGTSGRNEQFF. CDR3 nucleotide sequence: TGTGCCAGCAGCTCGCCCGGGACTAGCGGGAGGAATGAGCAGTTCTTC.

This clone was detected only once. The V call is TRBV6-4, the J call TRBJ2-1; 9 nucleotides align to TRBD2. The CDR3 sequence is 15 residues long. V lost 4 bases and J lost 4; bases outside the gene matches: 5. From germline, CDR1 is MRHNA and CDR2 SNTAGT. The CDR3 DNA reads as TGTGCCAGCAGTGTAGCGGGAGCACCTTACAATGAGCAGTTCTTC. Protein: CASSVAGAPYNEQFF.

The CDR3 sequence is CASSEPPSSGSHYF. In DNA form, the CDR3 reads TGTGCCAGCAGTGAACCCCCCAGCAGCGGTAGTCATTATTTT. The gene calls are TRBV6-1 and TRBJ2-3; D is perhaps TRBD2 (5 bases). Trimming shortened V by 2 bases and J by 15 bases, and 21 bases separated the two germline ends. CDR3 length: 14 amino acids. The germline V gene encodes CDR1 MNHNS and CDR2 SASEGT.

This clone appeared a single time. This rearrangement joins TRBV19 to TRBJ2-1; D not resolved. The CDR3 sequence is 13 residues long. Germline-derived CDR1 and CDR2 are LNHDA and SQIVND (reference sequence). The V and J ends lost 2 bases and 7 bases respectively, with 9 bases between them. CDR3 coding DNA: TGTGCCAGTAGTATACACAAGACTAATGAGCAGTTCTTC. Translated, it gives CASSIHKTNEQFF.

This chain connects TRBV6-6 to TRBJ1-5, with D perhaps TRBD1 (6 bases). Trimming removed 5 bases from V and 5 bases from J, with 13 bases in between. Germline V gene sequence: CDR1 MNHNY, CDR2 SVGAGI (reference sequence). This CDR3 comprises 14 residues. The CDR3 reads CASSHRDNDQPQHF. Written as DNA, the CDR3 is TGTGCCAGCAGTCACCGGGACAACGATCAGCCCCAGCATTTT.

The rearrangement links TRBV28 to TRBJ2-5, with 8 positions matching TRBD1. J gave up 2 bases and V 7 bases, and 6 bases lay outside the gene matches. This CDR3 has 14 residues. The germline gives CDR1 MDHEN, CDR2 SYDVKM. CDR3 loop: CASNDRGVQETQYF. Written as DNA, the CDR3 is TGTGCCAGCAACGACAGGGGAGTTCAAGAGACCCAGTACTTC. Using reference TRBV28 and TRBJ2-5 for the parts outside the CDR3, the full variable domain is DVKVTQSSRYLVKRTGEKVFLECVQDMDHENMFWYRQDPGLGLRLIYFSYDVKMKEKGDIPEGYSVSREKKERFSLILESASTNQTSMYLCASNDRGVQETQYFGPGTRLLVL.

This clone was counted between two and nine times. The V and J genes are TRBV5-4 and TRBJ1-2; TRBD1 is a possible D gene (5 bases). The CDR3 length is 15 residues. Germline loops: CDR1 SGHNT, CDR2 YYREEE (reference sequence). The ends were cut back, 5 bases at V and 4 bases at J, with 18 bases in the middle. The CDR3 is CASSIRSGTPYGYTF. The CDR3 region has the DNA TGTGCCAGCAGTATACGAAGCGGGACGCCCTATGGCTACACCTTC.

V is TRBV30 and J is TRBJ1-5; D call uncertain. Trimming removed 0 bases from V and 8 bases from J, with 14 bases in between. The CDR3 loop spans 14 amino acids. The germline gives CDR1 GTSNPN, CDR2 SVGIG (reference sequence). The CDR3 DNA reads TGTGCCTGGAGTGTCGGCACGGGGAGTAAGCCCCAGCATTTT. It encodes CAWSVGTGSKPQHF.

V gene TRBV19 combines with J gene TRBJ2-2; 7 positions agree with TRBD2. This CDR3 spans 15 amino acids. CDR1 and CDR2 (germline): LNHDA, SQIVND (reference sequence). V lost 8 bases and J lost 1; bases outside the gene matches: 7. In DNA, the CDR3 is TGTGCCAGTCTGAGGGAGGGATGGAACACCGGGGAGCTGTTTTTT. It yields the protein CASLREGWNTGELFF.

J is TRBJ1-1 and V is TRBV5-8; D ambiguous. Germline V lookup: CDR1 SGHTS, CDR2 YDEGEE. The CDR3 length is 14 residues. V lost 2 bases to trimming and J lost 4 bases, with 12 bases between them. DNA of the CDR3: TGTGCCAGCAGCTTACGTGGACTGGGCACTGAAGCTTTCTTT. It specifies CASSLRGLGTEAFF.

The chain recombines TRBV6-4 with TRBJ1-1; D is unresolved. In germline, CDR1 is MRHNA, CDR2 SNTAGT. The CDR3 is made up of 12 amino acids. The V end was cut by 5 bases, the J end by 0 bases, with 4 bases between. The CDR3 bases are TGTGCCAGCAGTTATTTGAACACTGAAGCTTTCTTT. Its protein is CASSYLNTEAFF.

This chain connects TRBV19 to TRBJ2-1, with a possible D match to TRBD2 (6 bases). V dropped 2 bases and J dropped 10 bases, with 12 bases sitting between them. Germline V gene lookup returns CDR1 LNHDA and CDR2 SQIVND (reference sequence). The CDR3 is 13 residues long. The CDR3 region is CASSIWPGREQFF. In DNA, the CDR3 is TGTGCCAGTAGTATATGGCCGGGGAGGGAGCAGTTCTTC.

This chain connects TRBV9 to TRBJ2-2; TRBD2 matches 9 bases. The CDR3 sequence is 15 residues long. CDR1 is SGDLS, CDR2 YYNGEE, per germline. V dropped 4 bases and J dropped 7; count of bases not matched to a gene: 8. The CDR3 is CASSRGLASNGELFF. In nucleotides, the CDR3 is TGTGCCAGCAGCCGGGGACTAGCTTCGAACGGGGAGCTGTTTTTT.